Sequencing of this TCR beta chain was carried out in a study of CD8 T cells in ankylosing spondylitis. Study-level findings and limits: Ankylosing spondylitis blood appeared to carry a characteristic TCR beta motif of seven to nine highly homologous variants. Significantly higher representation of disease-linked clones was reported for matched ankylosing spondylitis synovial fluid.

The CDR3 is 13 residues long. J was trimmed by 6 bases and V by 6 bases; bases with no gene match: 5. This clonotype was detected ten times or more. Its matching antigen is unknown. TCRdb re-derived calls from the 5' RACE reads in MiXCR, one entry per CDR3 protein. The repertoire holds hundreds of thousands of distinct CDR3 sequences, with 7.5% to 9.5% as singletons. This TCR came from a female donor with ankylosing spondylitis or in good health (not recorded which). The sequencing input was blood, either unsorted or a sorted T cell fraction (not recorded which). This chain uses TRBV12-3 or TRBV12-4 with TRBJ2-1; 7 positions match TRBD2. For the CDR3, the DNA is TGTGCCAGCAGGCGGGAGAGGGGCAATGAGCAGTTCTTC. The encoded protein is CASRRERGNEQFF.